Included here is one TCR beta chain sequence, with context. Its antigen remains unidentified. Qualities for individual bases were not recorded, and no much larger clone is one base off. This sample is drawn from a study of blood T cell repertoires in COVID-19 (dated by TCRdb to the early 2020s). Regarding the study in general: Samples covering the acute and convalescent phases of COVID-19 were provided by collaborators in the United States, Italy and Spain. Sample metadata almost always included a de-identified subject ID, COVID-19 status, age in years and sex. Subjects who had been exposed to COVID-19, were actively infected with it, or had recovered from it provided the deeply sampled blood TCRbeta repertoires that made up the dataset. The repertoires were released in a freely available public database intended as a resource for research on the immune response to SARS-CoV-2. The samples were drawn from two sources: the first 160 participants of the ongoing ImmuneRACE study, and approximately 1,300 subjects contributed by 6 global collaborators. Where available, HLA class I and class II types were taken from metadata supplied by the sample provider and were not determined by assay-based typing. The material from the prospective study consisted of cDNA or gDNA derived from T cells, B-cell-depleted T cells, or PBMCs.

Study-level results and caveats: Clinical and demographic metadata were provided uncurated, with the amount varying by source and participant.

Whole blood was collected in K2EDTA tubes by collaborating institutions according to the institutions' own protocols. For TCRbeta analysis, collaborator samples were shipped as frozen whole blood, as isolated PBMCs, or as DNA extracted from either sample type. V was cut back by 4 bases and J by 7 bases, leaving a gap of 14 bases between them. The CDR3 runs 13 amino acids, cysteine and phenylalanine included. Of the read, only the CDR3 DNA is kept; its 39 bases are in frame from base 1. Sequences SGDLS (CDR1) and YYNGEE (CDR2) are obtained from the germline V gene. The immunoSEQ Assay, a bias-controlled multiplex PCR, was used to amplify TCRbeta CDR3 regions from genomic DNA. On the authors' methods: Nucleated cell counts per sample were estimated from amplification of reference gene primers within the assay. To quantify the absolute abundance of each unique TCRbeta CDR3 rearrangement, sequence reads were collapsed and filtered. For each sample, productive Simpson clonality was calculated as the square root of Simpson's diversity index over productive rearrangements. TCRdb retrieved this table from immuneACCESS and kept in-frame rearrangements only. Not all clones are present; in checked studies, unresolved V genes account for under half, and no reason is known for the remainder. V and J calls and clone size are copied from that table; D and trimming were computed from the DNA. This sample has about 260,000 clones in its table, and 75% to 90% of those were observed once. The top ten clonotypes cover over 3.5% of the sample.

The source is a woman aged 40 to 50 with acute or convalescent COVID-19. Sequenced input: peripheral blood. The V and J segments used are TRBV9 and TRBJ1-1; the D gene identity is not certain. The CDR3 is CASSPSSTDEAFF. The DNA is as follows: TGTGCCAGCAGCCCTAGTTCTACGGATGAAGCTTTCTTT.